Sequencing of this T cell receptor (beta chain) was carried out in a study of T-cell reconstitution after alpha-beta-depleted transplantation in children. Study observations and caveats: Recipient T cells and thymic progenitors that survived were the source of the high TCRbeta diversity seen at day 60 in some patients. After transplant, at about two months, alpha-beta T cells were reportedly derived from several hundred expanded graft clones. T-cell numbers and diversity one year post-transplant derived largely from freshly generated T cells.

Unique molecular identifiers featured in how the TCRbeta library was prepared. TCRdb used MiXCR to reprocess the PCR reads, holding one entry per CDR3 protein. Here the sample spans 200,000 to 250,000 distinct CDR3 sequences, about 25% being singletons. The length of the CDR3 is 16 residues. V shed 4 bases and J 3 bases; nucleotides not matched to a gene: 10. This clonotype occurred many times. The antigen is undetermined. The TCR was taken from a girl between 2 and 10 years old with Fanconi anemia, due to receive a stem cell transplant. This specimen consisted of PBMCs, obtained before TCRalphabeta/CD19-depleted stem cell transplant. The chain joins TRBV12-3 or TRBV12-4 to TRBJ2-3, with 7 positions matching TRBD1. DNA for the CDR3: TGTGCCAGCAGTTATCTGGCAGGGGGAGAGACAGATACGCAGTATTTT. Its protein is CASSYLAGGETDTQYF.